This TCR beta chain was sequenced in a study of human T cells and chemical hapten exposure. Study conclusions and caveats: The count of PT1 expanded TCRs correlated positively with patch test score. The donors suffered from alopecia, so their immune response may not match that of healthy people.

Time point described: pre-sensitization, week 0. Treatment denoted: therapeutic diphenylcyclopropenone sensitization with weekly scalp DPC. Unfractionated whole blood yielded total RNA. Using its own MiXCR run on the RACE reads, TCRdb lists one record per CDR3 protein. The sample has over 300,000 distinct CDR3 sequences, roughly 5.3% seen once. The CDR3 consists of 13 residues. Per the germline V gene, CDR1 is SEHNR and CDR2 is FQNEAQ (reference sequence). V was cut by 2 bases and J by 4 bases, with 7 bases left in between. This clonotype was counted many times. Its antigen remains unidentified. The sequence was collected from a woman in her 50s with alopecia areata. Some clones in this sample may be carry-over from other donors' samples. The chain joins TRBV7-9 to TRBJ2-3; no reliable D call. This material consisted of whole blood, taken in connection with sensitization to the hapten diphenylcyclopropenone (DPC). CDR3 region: CASSLTRADTQYF. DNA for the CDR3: TGTGCCAGCAGCTTAACAAGGGCAGATACGCAGTATTTT.